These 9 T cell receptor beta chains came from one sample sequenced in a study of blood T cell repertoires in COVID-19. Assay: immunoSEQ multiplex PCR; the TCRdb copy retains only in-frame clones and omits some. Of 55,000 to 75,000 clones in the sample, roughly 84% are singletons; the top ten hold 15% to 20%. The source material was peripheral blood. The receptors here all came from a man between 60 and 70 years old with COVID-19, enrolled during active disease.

As DNA, the CDR3 is TGTGCCAGCAGCCGACAGGGGGCGCTTCCTGAAGCTTTCTTT. Protein: CASSRQGALPEAFF. The chain employs TRBV3-1 (or the pseudogene TRBV3-2) and TRBJ1-1, with 10 positions matching TRBD1. Germline V gene data show CDR1 as LGHDT and CDR2 as YNNKEL (reference sequence). The CDR3 length is 14 residues. Trimming cost V 4 bases and J 6 bases; bases outside gene matches: 5.

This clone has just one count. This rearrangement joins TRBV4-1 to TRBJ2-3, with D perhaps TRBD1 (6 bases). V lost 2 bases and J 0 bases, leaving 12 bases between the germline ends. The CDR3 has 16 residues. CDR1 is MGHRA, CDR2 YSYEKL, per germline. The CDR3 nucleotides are TGCGCCAGCAGCCAAACAGGGTACTTGAGCACAGATACGCAGTATTTT. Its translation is CASSQTGYLSTDTQYF.

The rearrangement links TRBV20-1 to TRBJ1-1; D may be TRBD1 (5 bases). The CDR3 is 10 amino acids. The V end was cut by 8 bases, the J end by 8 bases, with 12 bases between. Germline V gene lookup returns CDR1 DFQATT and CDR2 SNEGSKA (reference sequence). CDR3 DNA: TGCAGTCTGCCGGACAAAGAAGCTTTCTTT. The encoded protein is CSLPDKEAFF.

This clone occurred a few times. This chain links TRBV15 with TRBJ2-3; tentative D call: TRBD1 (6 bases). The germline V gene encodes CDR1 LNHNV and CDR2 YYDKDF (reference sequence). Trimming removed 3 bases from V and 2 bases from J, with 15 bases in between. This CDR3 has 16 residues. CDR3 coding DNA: TGTGCCACCAGCAGTCGGGACACTCCCTTCACAGATACGCAGTATTTT. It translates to CATSSRDTPFTDTQYF.

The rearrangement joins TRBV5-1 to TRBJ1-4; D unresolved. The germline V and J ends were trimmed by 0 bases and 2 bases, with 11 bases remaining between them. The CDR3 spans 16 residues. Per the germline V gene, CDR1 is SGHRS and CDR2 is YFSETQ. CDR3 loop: CASSLANGATNEKLFF. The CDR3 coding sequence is TGCGCCAGCAGCTTGGCGAATGGAGCCACTAATGAAAAACTGTTTTTT.

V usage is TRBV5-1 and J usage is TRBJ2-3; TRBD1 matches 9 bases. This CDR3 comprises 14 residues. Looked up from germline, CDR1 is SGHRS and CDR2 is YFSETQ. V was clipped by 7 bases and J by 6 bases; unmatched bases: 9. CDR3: CASRWTGERDTQYF. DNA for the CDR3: TGCGCCAGCCGATGGACAGGGGAGAGGGATACGCAGTATTTT. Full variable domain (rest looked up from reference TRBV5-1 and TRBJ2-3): KAGVTQTPRYLIKTRGQQVTLSCSPISGHRSVSWYQQTPGQGLQFLFEYFSETQRNKGNFPGRFSGRQFSNSRSEMNVSTLELGDSALYLCASRWTGERDTQYFGPGTRLTVL.

This CDR3 reads CASSFSGGAYEQYF. The DNA for the CDR3 is TGTGCCAGCAGCTTTAGCGGGGGGGCCTACGAGCAGTACTTC. V gene TRBV7-2 combines with J gene TRBJ2-7; 11 bases agree with TRBD2. The CDR3 sequence is 14 residues long. Germline values: CDR1 SGHTA, CDR2 FQGNSA. V lost 3 bases to trimming and J lost 2 bases; unmatched junction nucleotides: 0.

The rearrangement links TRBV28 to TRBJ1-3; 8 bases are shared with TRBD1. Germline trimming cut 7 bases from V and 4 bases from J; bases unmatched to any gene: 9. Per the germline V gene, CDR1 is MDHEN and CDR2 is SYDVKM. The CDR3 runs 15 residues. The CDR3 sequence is CASKPQGASGNTIYF. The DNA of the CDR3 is TGTGCCAGCAAACCCCAGGGGGCATCGGGAAACACCATATATTTT. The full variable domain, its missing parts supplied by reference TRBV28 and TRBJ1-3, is DVKVTQSSRYLVKRTGEKVFLECVQDMDHENMFWYRQDPGLGLRLIYFSYDVKMKEKGDIPEGYSVSREKKERFSLILESASTNQTSMYLCASKPQGASGNTIYFGEGSWLTVV.

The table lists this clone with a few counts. The DNA of the CDR3 is TGTGCCAGCAGTCGACCGGGACAGGGAGGGGCTTTCTTT. This sequence encodes CASSRPGQGGAFF. The gene calls are TRBV6-5 and TRBJ1-1, with 9 bases aligning to TRBD1. Unmatched junction bases numbered 9, after V lost 5 bases and J lost 11 bases. Germline assignment: CDR1 MNHEY and CDR2 SVGAGI. This CDR3 comprises 13 residues.